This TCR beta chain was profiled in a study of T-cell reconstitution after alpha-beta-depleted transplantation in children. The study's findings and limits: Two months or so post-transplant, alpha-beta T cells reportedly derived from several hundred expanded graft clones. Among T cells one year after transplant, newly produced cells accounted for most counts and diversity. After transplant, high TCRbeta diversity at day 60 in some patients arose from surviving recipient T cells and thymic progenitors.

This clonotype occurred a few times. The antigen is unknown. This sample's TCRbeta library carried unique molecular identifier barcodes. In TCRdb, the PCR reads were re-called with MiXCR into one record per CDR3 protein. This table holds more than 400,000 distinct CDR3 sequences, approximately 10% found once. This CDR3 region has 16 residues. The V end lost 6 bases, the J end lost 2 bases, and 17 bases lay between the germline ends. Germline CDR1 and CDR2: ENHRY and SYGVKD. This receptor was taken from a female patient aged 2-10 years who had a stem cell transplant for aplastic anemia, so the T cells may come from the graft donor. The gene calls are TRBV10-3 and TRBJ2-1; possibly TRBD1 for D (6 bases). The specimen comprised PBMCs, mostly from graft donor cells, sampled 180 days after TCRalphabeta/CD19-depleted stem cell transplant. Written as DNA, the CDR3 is TGTGCCATCAGGGGGGCAACGGCGGGCACCTACAATGAGCAGTTCTTC. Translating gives CAIRGATAGTYNEQFF.